The 5 T cell receptor beta chains given below trace back to one sample, sequenced in a study of shared clonotypes between healthy human individuals. Naive CD8 cells were CD45RO-negative, positively selected for CCR7, excluding terminally differentiated effector memory CD45RA+ cells. The data were produced by immunoSEQ multiplex PCR, yet TCRdb's version contains in-frame clones alone and is incomplete. Here the sample spans about 2 million clones, approximately 95% being singletons. Sequenced sample: naive CD8+ T cells sorted from blood. These receptors all stem from a man between 18 and 29 years old in good health.

As for this clone: The sample has other DNA sequences that encode this CDR3 too. V and J are TRBV7-9 and TRBJ2-7, with D perhaps matching TRBD1 (6 bases). This CDR3 is built from 14 residues. The ends were cut back, 1 base at V and 1 base at J, with 8 bases in the middle. CDR1 is SEHNR, CDR2 FQNEAQ, per germline (reference sequence). CDR3 DNA sequence: TGTGCCAGCAGCTTAGGGGGGCTTTCCTACGAGCAGTACTTC. This translates into CASSLGGLSYEQYF.

CDR3 in amino acids: CASSEYGTGEQYF. The DNA of the CDR3 is TGTGCCAGCAGTGAATACGGTACGGGGGAGCAGTACTTC. The genes are TRBV25-1 and TRBJ2-7; D perhaps matches TRBD2 (5 bases). The germline V and J ends were trimmed by 0 bases and 7 bases, with 10 bases remaining between them. Germline-derived CDR1 and CDR2 are MGHDK and SYGVNS. This CDR3 comprises 13 residues.

J is TRBJ2-2 and V is TRBV5-4; D remains ambiguous. The length of the CDR3 is 12 residues. CDR1 is SGHNT and CDR2 is YYREEE in the germline V gene (reference sequence). Trimming removed 9 bases from V and 4 bases from J, with 10 bases in between. The CDR3 loop reads CAIRLGTGELFF. For the CDR3, the DNA is TGTGCCATCAGACTTGGCACCGGGGAGCTGTTTTTT.

The rearrangement uses TRBV10-1 and TRBJ2-3, with D possibly called TRBD1 or TRBD2 (5 bases each). V was shortened by 3 bases and J by 4 bases, with 20 bases between the two germline ends. The CDR3 totals 17 residues. Germline CDR1 WNHNN, CDR2 SYGVQD (reference sequence). CDR3 sequence reads: CASSERPGLQLPDTQYF. The CDR3 DNA is TGCGCCAGCAGTGAAAGGCCGGGGCTACAACTTCCAGATACGCAGTATTTT.

Note on this clone: This sample also contains other DNA sequences that code for the same CDR3. This chain connects TRBV30 to TRBJ2-6; perhaps TRBD1 as D (6 bases). CDR1 and CDR2 (germline): GTSNPN, SVGIG (reference sequence). The germline V and J ends were trimmed by 4 bases and 0 bases, with 7 bases remaining between them. The CDR3 length is 14 residues. CDR3 amino acids: CAWTQGSGANVLTF. The CDR3 nucleotides are TGTGCCTGGACACAGGGCTCTGGGGCCAACGTCCTGACTTTC.